This TCR beta chain was identified during a study of T cell repertoires in cytomegalovirus infection. This clonotype was seen only a few times. Its antigen is currently unknown. Each CDR3 protein gets one entry after TCRdb re-called the reads with MiXCR. The table has about 360,000 distinct CDR3 sequences, 15% to 20% seen once. Whole-study results and caveats: HLA-C-restricted TCR beta clonotypes specific for CMV led the ex vivo response. Identification of carriers of CMV plus the relevant HLA was achieved through cumulative public TCR beta family frequency.

Sequencing was carried out using PBMCs. The TCR comes from a human donor in good health (CMV status not recorded). Some clones in this sample may be carry-over from other donors' samples.

CDR3 bases: TGTGCCAGTAGTGGCGGACGCCGGGCGACGAACACTGAAGCTTTCTTT. Amino acid sequence: CASSGGRRATNTEAFF. V and J are TRBV19 and TRBJ1-1; the D is unclear. The length of the CDR3 is 16 residues. Trimming pared 5 bases from V and 1 base from J, leaving 17 bases between. The germline CDR1 and CDR2 sequences are LNHDA and SQIVND (reference sequence).